The present T cell receptor (beta chain) was sequenced within a study of cytomegalovirus exposure and HLA in healthy donors. Regarding this clone: As yet, its antigen is unknown.

With 60 Vbeta and 13 Jbeta primers, the PCR was carried out. In the source study's methods: An analysis that came later counted 70 million to 100 million unique TCR beta chains, about 10 million shared. The assay was immunoSEQ multiplex PCR, and TCRdb's table has in-frame clones only and misses some. The V and J calls and clone size are taken from that table; D and trimming were inferred from the DNA. Of roughly 100,000 clones listed, nearly 80% are singletons. Every donor was a healthy person donating bone marrow. Study conclusions and caveats: Later analysis showed most CMV-associated TCR beta chains appearing HLA-restricted. A likely sequencing artifact accounted for one observed cluster of highly shared sequence variants.

The origin of this receptor is a man between 60 and 70 years old in good health and CMV-seropositive. Sequencing was performed on PBMCs.

The CDR3 sequence: CASSRDGRNQPQHF. As DNA, the CDR3 is TGTGCCAGCAGCCGGGACGGGAGGAATCAGCCCCAGCATTTT. This sequence joins TRBV6-5 and TRBJ1-5; D may be TRBD1 (5 bases). Germline-derived CDR1 and CDR2 are MNHEY and SVGAGI. The CDR3 runs 14 residues. V was pared by 6 bases and J by 4 bases, with 13 bases between.